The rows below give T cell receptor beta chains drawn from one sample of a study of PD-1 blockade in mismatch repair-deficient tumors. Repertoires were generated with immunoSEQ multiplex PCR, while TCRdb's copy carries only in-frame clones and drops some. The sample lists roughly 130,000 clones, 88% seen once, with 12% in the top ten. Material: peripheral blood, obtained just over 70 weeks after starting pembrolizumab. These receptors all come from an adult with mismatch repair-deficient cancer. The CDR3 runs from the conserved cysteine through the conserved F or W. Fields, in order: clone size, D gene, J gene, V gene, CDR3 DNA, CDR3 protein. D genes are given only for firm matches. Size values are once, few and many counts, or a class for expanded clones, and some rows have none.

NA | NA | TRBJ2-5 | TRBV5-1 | TGCGCCAGCAGCGTGGGGACTTCCTTCGGGGAGACCCAGTACTTC | CASSVGTSFGETQYF
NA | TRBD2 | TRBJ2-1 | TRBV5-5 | TGTGCCAGCAGCTTTAGCGGGAGTTCCGATGAGCAGTTCTTC | CASSFSGSSDEQFF
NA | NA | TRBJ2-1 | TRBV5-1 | TGCGCCAGCAGCTTGGCGGGCAATTACAATGAGCAGTTCTTC | CASSLAGNYNEQFF
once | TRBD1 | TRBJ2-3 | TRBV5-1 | TGCGCCAGCAGCCCAGAGGACAGGGGGAGGGCGACAGATACGCAGTATTTT | CASSPEDRGRATDTQYF
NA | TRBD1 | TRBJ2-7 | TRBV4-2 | TGTGCCAGCAGCCAAGATGCGACAGGGGAATCCTACGAGCAGTACTTC | CASSQDATGESYEQYF
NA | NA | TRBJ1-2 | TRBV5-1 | TGCGCCAGCAGCAGCTGGGGGGTCAGCTATGGCTACACCTTC | CASSSWGVSYGYTF
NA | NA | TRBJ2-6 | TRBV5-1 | TGCGCCAGCAGGGAGGCCCGTTCAAGCTCTGGGGCCAACGTCCTGACTTTC | CASREARSSSGANVLTF
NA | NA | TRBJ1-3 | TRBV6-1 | TGTGCCAGCAGTGAAGCGGCTGGAAACACCATATATTTT | CASSEAAGNTIYF
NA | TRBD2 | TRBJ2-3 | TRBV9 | TGTGCCAGCAGCGTATTTCTAGCGGCTAGCACAGATACGCAGTATTTT | CASSVFLAASTDTQYF
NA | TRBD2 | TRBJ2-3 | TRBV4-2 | TGTGCCAGCAGCCAAGATACGGGACTAGCTAACCAAGATACGCAGTATTTT | CASSQDTGLANQDTQYF
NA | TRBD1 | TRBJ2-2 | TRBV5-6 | TGTGCCAGCAGCGACGGGACAGGGTCCCTCGGGGAGCTGTTTTTT | CASSDGTGSLGELFF
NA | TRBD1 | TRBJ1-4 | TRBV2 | TGTGCCAGCGAATCTGGCGGACAGGGCGATGAAAAACTGTTTTTT | CASESGGQGDEKLFF
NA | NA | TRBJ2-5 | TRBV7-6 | TGTGCCAGCAGCTTAGCTTCCAATGGGGCAGGGTCCGTTAAGACCCAGTACTTC | CASSLASNGAGSVKTQYF
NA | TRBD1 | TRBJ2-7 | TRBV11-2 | TGTGCCAGCAGCTCAGGAACAGGGGGATGGGAGCAGTACTTC | CASSSGTGGWEQYF
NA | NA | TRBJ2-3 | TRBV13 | TGTGCCAGCAGCGAACAGACTACACGGACAGATACGCAGTATTTT | CASSEQTTRTDTQYF
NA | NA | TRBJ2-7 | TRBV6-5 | TGTGCCAGCAGTTACTCCCGACCAAGCTCCTACGAGCAGTACTTC | CASSYSRPSSYEQYF
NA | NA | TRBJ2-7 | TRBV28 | TGTGCCAGCAGTCCGGACAGCCCCTTCTCCTACGAGCAGTACTTC | CASSPDSPFSYEQYF
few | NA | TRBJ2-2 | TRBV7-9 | TGTGCCAGCACTTTCGGGGCAGCGAACACCGGGGAGCTGTTTTTT | CASTFGAANTGELFF
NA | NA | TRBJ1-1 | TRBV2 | TGTGCCAGCAGTGAAACCCCCCAGGTAGAAGCTTTCTTT | CASSETPQVEAFF
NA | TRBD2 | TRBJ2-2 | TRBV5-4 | TGTGCCAGCAGCTTGGCTGCCGGAGGGCCGGGAGGTGGGGAGCTGTTTTTT | CASSLAAGGPGGGELFF
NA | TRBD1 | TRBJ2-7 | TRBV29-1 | TGCAGCGTACATCCGGCGACAGGGGGCTACTACGAGCAGTACTTC | CSVHPATGGYYEQYF
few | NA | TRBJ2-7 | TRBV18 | TGTGCCAGCTCACTCTCAAACGAGCAGTACTTC | CASSLSNEQYF
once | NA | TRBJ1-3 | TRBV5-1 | TGCGCCGGTACTGGGGTTGCAAACACCATATATTTT | CAGTGVANTIYF
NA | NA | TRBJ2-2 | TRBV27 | TGTGCCAGCAGTTTCGGGTTTCACACCGGGGAGCTGTTTTTT | CASSFGFHTGELFF
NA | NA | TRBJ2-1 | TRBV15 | TGTGCCACCAGCAGATACAATGAGCAGTTCTTC | CATSRYNEQFF
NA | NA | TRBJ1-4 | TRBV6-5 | TGTGCCAGCAGTTATCTACCCGCCGCGGGGCAAGAAAAACTGTTTTTT | CASSYLPAAGQEKLFF
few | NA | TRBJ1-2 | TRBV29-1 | TGCAGCGTTGAAGATTTAGGGGCGGTACATGGCTACACCTTC | CSVEDLGAVHGYTF
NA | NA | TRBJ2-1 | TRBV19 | TGTGCCAGTAGTATAGTAGGGACGCACTACAATGAGCAGTTCTTC | CASSIVGTHYNEQFF
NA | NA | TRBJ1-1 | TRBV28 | TGTGCCAGCAGTTTAGGGCCTAGCACTGAAGCTTTCTTT | CASSLGPSTEAFF
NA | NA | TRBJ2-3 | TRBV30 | TGTGCCTGGAGTCCGCTGGCGGGGTCCACAGATACGCAGTATTTT | CAWSPLAGSTDTQYF
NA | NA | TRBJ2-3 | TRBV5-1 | TGCGCCAGCAGCTTTACAGGGATAGTTCCAGATACGCAGTATTTT | CASSFTGIVPDTQYF
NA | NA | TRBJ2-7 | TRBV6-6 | TGTGCCAGCAGGTCTTCGGCGGACAGTACCTACGAGCAGTACTTC | CASRSSADSTYEQYF
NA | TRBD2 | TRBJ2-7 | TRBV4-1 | TGCGCCAGCAGCCAAGATAGCCTGGGGCGGGAGGGCTCCTACGAGCAGTACTTC | CASSQDSLGREGSYEQYF
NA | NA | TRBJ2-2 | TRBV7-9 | TGTGCCAGCAGCTCTGGATACGCCAGGGAGCTGTTTTTT | CASSSGYARELFF
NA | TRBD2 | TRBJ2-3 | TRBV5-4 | TGTGCCAGCAATCGGAGAGGTAGCGGGAGCACGGGAGATACGCAGTATTTT | CASNRRGSGSTGDTQYF
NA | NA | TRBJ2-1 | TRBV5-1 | TGCGCCAGCAGCCCCCTGGAGGGCGGTTCCTACAATGAGCAGTTCTTC | CASSPLEGGSYNEQFF
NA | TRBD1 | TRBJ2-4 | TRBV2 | TGTGCCAGCAGTACAGGGGCACACGTTCAGTACTTC | CASSTGAHVQYF
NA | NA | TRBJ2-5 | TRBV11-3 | TGTGCCAGCAGACTAGGAGAGACCCAGTACTTC | CASRLGETQYF
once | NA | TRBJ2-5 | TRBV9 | TGTGCCAGCAGCGTAGGGGTGGGATCCATCCAAGAGACCCAGTACTTC | CASSVGVGSIQETQYF
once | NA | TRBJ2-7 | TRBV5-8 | TGTGCCAGCAGCTTTAGCGGCAGCAGCTACGAGCAGTACTTC | CASSFSGSSYEQYF
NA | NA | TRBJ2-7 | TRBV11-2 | TGTGCCAGCAGCCGCCAGTCCTACGAGCAGTACTTC | CASSRQSYEQYF
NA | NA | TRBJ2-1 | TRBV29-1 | TGCAGCGTAATACCGGACAATGAGCAGTTCTTC | CSVIPDNEQFF
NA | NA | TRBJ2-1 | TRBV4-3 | TGCGCCAGCAGCCGGCTCGGCAGCTCCTACAATGAGCAGTTCTTC | CASSRLGSSYNEQFF
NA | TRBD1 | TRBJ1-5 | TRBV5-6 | TGTGCCAGCAGCCTAGGAGGGGGCGTGAATCAGCCCCAGCATTTT | CASSLGGGVNQPQHF
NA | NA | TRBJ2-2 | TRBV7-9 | TGTGCCAGCAGCTTAGTCGGGTCGAACACCGGGGAGCTGTTTTTT | CASSLVGSNTGELFF
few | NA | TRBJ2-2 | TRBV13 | TGTGCCAGCAGCTTAGGGGTGCCCCTCGGGACCGGGGAGCTGTTTTTT | CASSLGVPLGTGELFF
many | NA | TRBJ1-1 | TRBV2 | TGTGCCAGCAGTCCCCAGTCTGAAGCTTTCTTT | CASSPQSEAFF
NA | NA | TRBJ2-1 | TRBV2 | TGTGCCAGCCGTTTACTAGGACGAGAGCAGTTCTTC | CASRLLGREQFF
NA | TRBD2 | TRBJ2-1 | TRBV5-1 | TGCGCCAGCAGCTTGGACCCCTTCCTTAGCGGGAGTGGTAATGAGCAGTTCTTC | CASSLDPFLSGSGNEQFF
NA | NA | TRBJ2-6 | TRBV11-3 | TGTGCCAGTAAAAGCTCTGGGGCCAACGTCCTGACTTTC | CASKSSGANVLTF
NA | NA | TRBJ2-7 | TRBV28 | TGTGCCAGCATTAAACGGGTAGGGGACGAGCAGTACTTC | CASIKRVGDEQYF
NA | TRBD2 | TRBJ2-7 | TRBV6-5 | TGTGCCAGCAGTTACATTTCAACGGAGGGAGGGGAGCAGTACTTC | CASSYISTEGGEQYF
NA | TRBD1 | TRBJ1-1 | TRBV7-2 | TGTGCCAGCAGCTCCCGGACAGGGGGAGGCACTGAAGCTTTCTTT | CASSSRTGGGTEAFF
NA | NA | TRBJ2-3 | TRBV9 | TGTGCCAGCAGCGTGTACCCGATCTCAGATACGCAGTATTTT | CASSVYPISDTQYF